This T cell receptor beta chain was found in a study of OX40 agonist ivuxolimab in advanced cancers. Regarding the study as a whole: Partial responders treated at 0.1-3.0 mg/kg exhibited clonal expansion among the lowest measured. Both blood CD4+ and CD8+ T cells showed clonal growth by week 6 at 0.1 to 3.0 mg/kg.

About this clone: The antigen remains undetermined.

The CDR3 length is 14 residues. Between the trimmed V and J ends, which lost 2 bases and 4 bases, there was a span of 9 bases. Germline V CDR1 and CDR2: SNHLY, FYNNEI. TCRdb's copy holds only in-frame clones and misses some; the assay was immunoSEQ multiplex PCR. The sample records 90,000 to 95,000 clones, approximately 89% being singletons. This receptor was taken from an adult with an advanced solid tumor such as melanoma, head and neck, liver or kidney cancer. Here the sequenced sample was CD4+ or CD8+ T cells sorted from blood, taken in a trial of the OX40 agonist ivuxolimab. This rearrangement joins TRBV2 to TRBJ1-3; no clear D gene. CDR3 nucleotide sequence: TGTGCCAGCAGTGAAACCTTCGGGGGAAACACCATATATTTT. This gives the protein CASSETFGGNTIYF.